This is a list of T cell receptor beta chains from one sample in a study of OX40 agonist ivuxolimab in advanced cancers. Assay: immunoSEQ multiplex PCR; the TCRdb copy retains only in-frame clones and omits some. In the table there are approximately 64,000 clones, around 90% of which are singletons. The sequences come from CD4+ or CD8+ T cells sorted from blood, collected in a trial of the OX40 agonist ivuxolimab. Receptor source: an adult with an advanced solid tumor such as melanoma, head and neck, liver or kidney cancer. The CDR3 runs from the conserved cysteine through the conserved F or W. A D gene is named only where the DNA matches it firmly. Only some rows state a clone size, as once, few, many or a class for expanded clones.

>-|TRBV2|-|TRBJ1-2
CASSVGGIDYGYTF
TGTGCCAGCAGTGTTGGGGGTATAGACTATGGCTACACCTTC
>-|TRBV4-3|-|TRBJ2-3
CASSQDPPDTQYF
TGCGCCAGCAGCCAAGATCCCCCAGATACGCAGTATTTT
>-|TRBV6-1|-|TRBJ2-7
CASSEAVGKGTYEQYF
TGTGCCAGCAGTGAAGCAGTAGGTAAGGGAACCTACGAGCAGTACTTC
>-|TRBV2|-|TRBJ1-5
CASSFTDNSNQPQHF
TGTGCCAGCAGCTTCACAGATAATAGCAATCAGCCCCAGCATTTT
>-|TRBV19|-|TRBJ1-4
CASSDPPSTGEKLFF
TGTGCCAGTAGTGACCCCCCGTCTACGGGTGAAAAACTGTTTTTT
>-|TRBV30|once|TRBJ1-5
CAWSSLYSNQPQHF
TGTGCCTGGAGTTCTCTGTATAGCAATCAGCCCCAGCATTTT
>TRBD1|TRBV6-5|-|TRBJ2-3
CASSYDSGQGADTQYF
TGTGCCAGCAGTTACGACTCGGGACAGGGGGCAGATACGCAGTATTTT
>-|TRBV6-6|-|TRBJ2-7
CASSFSRSEQYF
TGTGCCAGCAGTTTTAGCAGATCCGAGCAGTACTTC
>-|TRBV5-1|-|TRBJ2-5
CASSLDTNQKETQYF
TGCGCCAGCAGCTTGGATACAAACCAAAAAGAGACCCAGTACTTC
>TRBD1|TRBV5-1|-|TRBJ1-4
CASSLFGDSQFLFF
TGCGCCAGCAGCTTGTTTGGGGACAGCCAATTTCTGTTTTTT
>TRBD1|TRBV5-1|-|TRBJ2-2
CASSYRTGTNTGELFF
TGCGCCAGCAGCTACCGGACAGGAACGAACACCGGGGAGCTGTTTTTT